The text below deals with one T cell receptor beta chain. The specificity of this receptor is unknown. The record has no base qualities; no much larger clone is one base away. The germline V gene (reference sequence) sets CDR1 to GTSNPN and CDR2 to SVGIG. The CDR3 contains 14 residues, cysteine and phenylalanine counted. Solely the CDR3 DNA is kept, with 42 bases framed from the first base. At the junction V is shortened by 0 bases and J by 5 bases, with 13 bases in between. These data originate in a study of cytomegalovirus exposure and HLA in healthy donors (dated by TCRdb to about 2017). Describing the broader study: An earlier analysis of several hundred of the donors reported 276 Gb of sequence data and 90 million to 120 million unique TCR beta sequences obtained from roughly 180 million T cells. The later analysis used no new phenotypic data to find candidate immune exposures, relying instead on TCR beta sequences and their occurrence across donors. Because of strong linkage in the cohort, roughly five DR-DQ haplotypes were treated as single units for association and clustering. Every discovery cohort repertoire had been produced on one sequencing platform. Using immunosequencing, the study profiled T cell repertoires from about 620 subjects and related those repertoires to cytomegalovirus serostatus. An early release covering approximately 600 HLA-typed donors comprised 300 to 350 gigabases of sequencing data and 65 million to 100 million unique TCR sequences. Class I and class II HLA loci were covered by the typing at four-digit resolution. A separate validation cohort of about 110 different subjects was used in addition to the 666-subject first cohort. Typing coverage differed by locus: A, B, C, DRB1 and DQB1 were typed in about 620-630 donors, DQA1 in about 560, DPA1 in 600 to 610, and DPB1 in 450 to 480. Of the 300 to 400 genotyped donors, around 81% fell in the genetic ancestry cluster associated with self-reported Caucasian donors. A later analysis re-examined previously published TCR beta repertoires from around 670 donors and added high-resolution HLA genotyping to investigate patterns of TCR occurrence. Across some 400 genotyped donors of the cohort, an average of approximately 220,000 unique TCR beta nucleotide sequences per donor were sequenced, and approximately 19% of those sequences were non-productive. A later genetic analysis took genome-wide SNP genotypes for about three fifths of the 666 donors and used that subset as a discovery cohort. The study aimed to test whether cataloging public T cell receptors could reveal signatures of past pathogen exposure. An earlier analysis of 587 of the donors applied high-throughput TCR beta sequencing to assess whether each TCR beta V gene segment acted as functional or pseudogenic. High-throughput TCR immunosequencing, statistical association of individual TCRs with disease status, and machine learning were combined to predict cytomegalovirus infection status. Donor age, sex, ethnicity and CMV serostatus were collected together with the repertoire data. The investigation overall reported the following: Three of the identified cytomegalovirus-associated TCR beta chains were confirmed in vitro to be specific for cytomegalovirus antigens. When HLA alleles, especially DR and DQ, strongly co-occurred, attributing TCR associations to individual alleles was difficult. According to a later analysis, parvovirus B19, influenza, CMV and Epstein-Barr virus appeared linked to several top co-occurrence clusters. Compared with the approximately 600-donor mean, donors in an Asian-associated ancestry cluster had fewer N-insertions in productive TCRs, according to a later genetic analysis. Cytomegalovirus status was reported to be diagnosed by the classifier with high specificity and sensitivity in both the original and validation cohorts. Because HLA typing was unavailable for some donors at each locus, only the typed subset was used in association tests. While some public TCRs were present in many individuals, most TCR sequences turned up only very rarely across donors. A later analysis associated about 17,000 TCR beta sequences with specific HLA alleles at a false discovery rate of 0.05. In an earlier analysis of approximately 600 of the donors, most TCR beta V segments were observed in productive rearrangements about 87% or about 30% of the time, broadly matching IMGT annotations. A later genetic analysis associated a missense DCLRE1C variant with V-gene and J-gene trimming of TCR beta chains, and an independent cohort replicated the association. In a later analysis, TCR association rates were found to vary across HLA loci, with the most associated TCRs seen for DRB1 alleles and the fewest for HLA-C alleles. The sequencing pipeline was judged likely to have produced a cluster of highly shared sequence variants as a technical artifact. Compared with equally common non-associated chains, HLA-associated TCR beta chains in a later analysis were more clonally expanded and had lower generation probabilities. Immune exposure information for the cohort was limited to CMV serostatus. According to a later analysis, most CMV-associated TCR beta chains appeared to be HLA-restricted, and the HLA associations seemed to be driven largely by CMV exposure. The presence/absence analyses assumed that sequencing depth was roughly uniform across donors, and that assumption may not be true. The study listed approximately 150 TCR beta chains as associated with cytomegalovirus. The authors suggested that the approach could potentially be generalized to other disease states and immunological phenotypes. A further reported finding was that TCR beta sequences accurately predicted the HLA-A and HLA-B alleles for most subjects in the first cohort. Linkage disequilibrium might explain the correlated functional status among segregating V segments, but an unknown experimental factor could not be excluded. The 87-base-pair reads could not distinguish some IMGT-functional V segments, including TRBV6-2 and TRBV6-3, so those segments were excluded. Because counts were too low, roughly 17 rarely observed V segments, including chromosome 9 orphons, were left out of the earlier analysis of 587 of the donors. In this cohort, only TCR beta chains were sequenced, and detectable features were limited by the absence of alpha or paired-chain data.

Library generation was performed with the immunoSEQ multiplex PCR assay. For the multiplex PCR, a mixture combining 60 forward primers for TCR Vbeta segments and 13 reverse primers for TCR Jbeta segments was used. A multiplex PCR assay on genomic DNA amplified the CDR3 region of rearranged TCR beta genes. On the Illumina HiSeq System, the amplified TCR beta libraries were sequenced as 87-base-pair reads. In the paper's pipeline: Across the 600 to 700 repertoires, a later analysis counted some 81 million unique TCR beta chains, approximately 10 million of which were shared by at least two donors. Raw reads were error-corrected and collapsed into unique sequences by a nearest-neighbor algorithm in which closely related sequences were merged to remove PCR and sequencing errors. CDR3 sequences were aligned to IMGT reference sequences to assign V, D and J gene segments. For a sequence to be retained, a match of at least six nucleotides was required to both a V gene segment and a J gene segment. A rearrangement was called productive if the CDR3 had no stop codons and remained in frame with V and J, and every other rearrangement was called non-productive. CDR3 was defined by IMGT convention, running from the second conserved V-encoded cysteine to the conserved J-encoded phenylalanine. The earlier analysis of about 640 of the donors excluded any sequence lacking an unambiguous match to a single V gene segment. An earlier analysis of 587 of the donors called V segments functional above 56.7% productive rearrangements and segregating when the between-donor standard deviation exceeded 5%. A statistical classification framework was built to diagnose cytomegalovirus status from the catalog of TCR beta chain sequences. A later analysis assigned V and J genes by comparing TCR nucleotide sequences with IMGT/GENE-DB human TR gene sequences. In a later analysis, CDR3 sequences and most-parsimonious VDJ recombination scenarios were assigned using the TCRdist pipeline. A later analysis defined each TCR beta chain by its CDR3 amino acid sequence plus V-gene family, and excluded reads lacking a unique V-gene family. A later analysis removed roughly 590 highly shared, low-generation-probability nucleotide sequences to deal with suspected cross-contamination and a sequencing artifact. For each public chain, a later analysis derived a clonal expansion index from normalized ranks of inferred template counts within each repertoire. In a later analysis, generation probabilities were computed using a VDJ recombination model fitted to out-of-frame rearrangements, and the results were checked against IGoR. A later analysis scored TCR-TCR, TCR-HLA and TCR-CMV co-occurrence with hypergeometric tests, applying a repertoire-size bias correction to TCR pairs. To estimate false discovery rates, a later analysis permuted the HLA or CMV assignments 20 times. A later analysis grouped co-occurring TCRs with DBSCAN, adding TCRdist sequence similarity when clustering within HLA-allele-positive subsets. Repertoires with fewer than 30,000 or more than 120,000 public chains, plus five repertoires with anomalous nucleotide sharing, were excluded from co-occurrence clustering. TCRdb took over this immuneACCESS table, retaining in-frame rearrangements with V and J assigned. Such tables are incomplete; in checked studies, under half of the missing clones stem from an unresolved V gene, and the remainder is unexplained. From that table come the V and J calls and clone size; the DNA was used to work out D and trimming. Across this sample there are over 100,000 clones, with 73% seen only once. Nearly 0.9% of the sample comes from the top ten.

The cohort comprised 666 healthy bone marrow donors. All cohort members were sampled while nominally healthy, although unrecorded immune exposures were likely present. The donor was CMV seronegative and belonged to the group of around 350 seronegative cohort members. Every donor gave a peripheral blood sample, and the peripheral blood mononuclear cells from that sample were used for TCR beta sequencing. The Qiagen DNeasy Blood Extraction Kit was used to extract genomic DNA from the blood cell samples. This receptor was obtained from a woman aged 30 to 39 in good health and CMV-seronegative. Recombination connected TRBV30 to TRBJ1-1; no confident D gene assignment can be made. The source material was PBMCs. The sequence in DNA is TGTGCCTGGAGTGTCGGGTTGGGAGGGACTGAAGCTTTCTTT. The encoded protein is CAWSVGLGGTEAFF.